A few counts support the clone carrying this T cell receptor beta chain. The data belong to a study of cytomegalovirus exposure and HLA in healthy donors. PCR employed 60 Vbeta and 13 Jbeta primers. The data were produced by immunoSEQ multiplex PCR, yet TCRdb's version contains in-frame clones alone and is incomplete. The repertoire consists of about 180,000 clones, with roughly four fifths occurring once and the leading ten covering 4.5% to 5.5%. CDR1 and CDR2 (germline): SNHLY, FYNNEI. The CDR3 runs to 15 residues. V lost 1 base, J lost 6 bases, and 13 bases lay in between. The sequence came from a girl aged 5-17 years in good health and CMV-seropositive. J is TRBJ1-5 and V is TRBV2; perhaps TRBD1 as D (6 bases). Sequenced sample: PBMCs. CDR3 DNA sequence: TGTGCCAGCAGTGAAGACAGGACAGCCCTTCAGCCCCAGCATTTT. Translation gives CASSEDRTALQPQHF.